This T cell receptor beta chain was profiled in a study of cytomegalovirus exposure and HLA in healthy donors. Concerning this clone itself: The antigen is not known.

Study conclusions and caveats: A further, later analysis showed that HLA-associated TCR beta chains (compared with equally common others) were more clonally expanded. The study flagged around 160 TCR beta chains as cytomegalovirus-associated. It was likely that a cluster of highly shared sequence variants was a sequencing artifact.

Losses at the gene ends were 4 bases for V and 6 bases for J; bases not matched to a gene: 11. This CDR3 contains 17 residues. Germline CDR1 reads MGHRA; CDR2 reads YSYEKL. Use of 60 Vbeta and 13 Jbeta primers characterized the PCR. Here immunoSEQ multiplex PCR was the method, and the copy in TCRdb shows in-frame clones only, minus some. In the table there are hundreds of thousands of clones, just over 75% of which are singletons. The source is a man younger than 35 in good health and CMV-seronegative. Specimen: PBMCs. This chain links TRBV4-1 with TRBJ1-6, with 8 bases matching TRBD1. The chain's CDR3 is CASSPGLARGLNSPLHF. CDR3 nucleotides: TGCGCCAGCAGCCCAGGGCTCGCCAGGGGGCTTAATTCACCCCTCCACTTT.